These 30 T cell receptor beta chains originate from one sample sequenced in a study of blood T cell repertoires in COVID-19. Sequencing was performed with immunoSEQ multiplex PCR; in TCRdb, only in-frame clones are kept and a portion is missing. The sample consists of tens of thousands of clones, roughly four fifths of them appearing once. Specimen: peripheral blood. Receptors originate from a man in his 70s with COVID-19, enrolled during active disease.

CDR3 amino acids: CASSKTGGYEQYF. CDR3 coding DNA: TGTGCCAGCAGCAAAACAGGGGGCTACGAGCAGTACTTC. The chain joins TRBV11-2 to TRBJ2-7, with TRBD1 identical over 8 bases. This CDR3 is 13 amino acids long. The germline CDR1 and CDR2 sequences are SGHAT and FQNNGV. Losses at the gene ends were 5 bases for V and 3 bases for J; bases not matched to a gene: 3.

The chain is built from TRBV7-2 and TRBJ1-2; D is ambiguous. Germline V lookup: CDR1 SGHTA, CDR2 FQGNSA. The CDR3 runs to 12 residues. V gave up 6 bases and J gave up 5 bases, with 10 bases separating them. The CDR3 nucleotides are TGTGCCAGCAGACCAGACTCATATGGCTACACCTTC. Protein product: CASRPDSYGYTF.

The V gene is TRBV6-5, the J gene TRBJ1-2; TRBD1 agrees at 9 bases. CDR1 MNHEY and CDR2 SVGAGI come from the germline V gene. The CDR3 runs 14 residues. With 8 bases clipped from V and 8 bases from J, the junction kept 12 bases outside the gene matches. This chain's CDR3 is CASPKQGALSGYTF. CDR3 sequence (DNA): TGTGCCAGCCCCAAACAGGGGGCTCTAAGCGGCTACACCTTC.

The V call is TRBV6-5, the J call TRBJ1-5; 8 bases are shared with TRBD1. Germline assignment: CDR1 MNHEY and CDR2 SVGAGI. The CDR3 extends over 16 amino acids. With V trimmed by 4 bases and J by 6 bases, 11 bases remained unmatched. CDR3 sequence (DNA): TGTGCCAGCAGTTTAAGGGCAGGGGGCGGAGGTCAGCCCCAGCATTTT. Translation gives CASSLRAGGGGQPQHF.

The table lists this clone with a count of one. The V and J genes are TRBV19 and TRBJ1-1; D may be TRBD1 (6 bases). Deletions cut 5 bases from V and 5 bases from J, with 15 bases between. This CDR3 region has 14 residues. Germline-derived CDR1 and CDR2 are LNHDA and SQIVND (reference sequence). CDR3: CASSVQGFGTEAFF. CDR3 DNA sequence: TGTGCCAGTAGTGTACAGGGATTTGGGACTGAAGCTTTCTTT. The entire variable domain, with the rest obtained from reference TRBV19 and TRBJ1-1, is as follows: DGGITQSPKYLFRKEGQNVTLSCEQNLNHDAMYWYRQDPGQGLRLIYYSQIVNDFQKGDIAEGYSVSREKKESFPLTVTSAQKNPTAFYLCASSVQGFGTEAFFGQGTRLTVV.

This rearrangement joins TRBV6-1 to TRBJ1-2; D is undetermined. Trimming left V 2 bases short and J 2 bases short, with 6 bases between. The CDR3 runs 13 residues. Germline CDR1 and CDR2: MNHNS and SASEGT. CDR3 sequence (DNA): TGTGCCAGCAGTGAAAGCGGGAACTATGGCTACACCTTC. Translated: CASSESGNYGYTF.

The chain links TRBV7-9 to TRBJ2-1, with 10 bases aligning to TRBD2. The CDR3 contains 15 residues. The junction had 6 bases not matched to a gene; V was cut back by 6 bases and J by 4 bases. From germline, CDR1 is SEHNR and CDR2 FQNEAQ (reference sequence). Written as DNA, the CDR3 is TGTGCCAGCAGAATAGCGGGAGGATCATACAATGAGCAGTTCTTC. It is translated as CASRIAGGSYNEQFF.

This rearrangement joins TRBV7-9 to TRBJ2-5; no firm D call. V was pared by 2 bases and J by 0 bases, with 7 bases between. In germline, CDR1 is SEHNR, CDR2 FQNEAQ (reference sequence). The CDR3 has 14 residues. The CDR3 DNA reads TGTGCCAGCAGCTTATATGCAGACCAAGAGACCCAGTACTTC. Protein product: CASSLYADQETQYF.

The chain combines TRBV7-2 with TRBJ2-7; D might be TRBD2 (5 bases). CDR3 length: 12 residues. Germline assignment: CDR1 SGHTA and CDR2 FQGNSA. V was cut by 3 bases and J by 4 bases, with 7 bases left in between. This CDR3 reads CASSLTKYEQYF. CDR3 in DNA: TGTGCCAGCAGCTTGACTAAATACGAGCAGTACTTC.

This clone was seen once. This chain joins TRBV7-3 and TRBJ2-6, with D possibly being TRBD2 (6 bases). The CDR3 contains 17 residues. V gave up 0 bases and J gave up 2 bases, with 11 bases separating them. CDR1 is SGHTA and CDR2 is FQGTGA in the germline V gene. CDR3 protein: CASSLTLATPGANVLTF. The CDR3 DNA follows: TGTGCCAGCAGCTTAACCCTAGCGACTCCTGGGGCCAACGTCCTGACTTTC.

This clone has more than one count but fewer than ten. The rearrangement links TRBV9 to TRBJ1-5; weak D call: TRBD1 (5 bases). Germline loops: CDR1 SGDLS, CDR2 YYNGEE. The CDR3 runs 14 residues. The V end was cut by 0 bases, the J end by 4 bases, with 8 bases between. The CDR3 coding sequence is TGTGCCAGCAGCGTAGATGCAGGGAATCAGCCCCAGCATTTT. This encodes CASSVDAGNQPQHF.

The chain combines TRBV2 with TRBJ2-1, with a tentative D call TRBD2 (6 bases). Germline V CDR1 and CDR2: SNHLY, FYNNEI. There are 14 residues in the CDR3. Trimming removed 6 bases at V and 5 bases at J, with 14 bases between. CDR3 nucleotide sequence: TGTGCCAGCAGGGGACTCGTACGTGACAATGAGCAGTTCTTC. This translates into CASRGLVRDNEQFF.

This clone was seen a single time. V gene TRBV7-8 combines with J gene TRBJ2-3; TRBD1 aligns across 9 bases. Germline V CDR1 and CDR2: SGHVS, FQNEAQ. The CDR3 extends over 16 amino acids. The V gene end was trimmed by 5 bases and the J gene end by 1 base; junction bases not matched to a gene: 7. The CDR3: CASSRGTGMGTDTQYF. The CDR3 region has the DNA TGTGCCAGCAGCCGTGGGACAGGGATGGGCACAGATACGCAGTATTTT.

The table lists this clone with a count of one. The V and J genes are TRBV29-1 and TRBJ2-7; 10 bases match TRBD2. Per the germline V gene, CDR1 is SQVTM and CDR2 is ANQGSEA. With 6 bases clipped from V and 3 bases from J, the junction kept 8 bases outside the gene matches. The CDR3 length is 14 residues. CDR3 sequence: CSVASSGSFYEQYF. The CDR3 DNA follows: TGCAGCGTAGCTTCTAGCGGGAGTTTCTACGAGCAGTACTTC.

This clone has a handful of counts. The V and J genes are TRBV5-1 and TRBJ1-1; the match to TRBD1 covers 8 bases. This CDR3 is 17 amino acids long. Germline V CDR1 and CDR2: SGHRS, YFSETQ. J lost 1 base, V lost 2 bases, and 10 bases had no gene match. CDR3 nucleotide sequence: TGCGCCAGCAGCTTAACTACAGGGGGAAGGTCGAACACTGAAGCTTTCTTT. Translating it yields CASSLTTGGRSNTEAFF.

V gene TRBV11-2 combines with J gene TRBJ2-7; D gene ambiguous. Between the trimmed V and J ends, which lost 5 bases and 3 bases, there was a span of 5 bases. The CDR3 spans 11 residues. CDR1 and CDR2 from the germline V gene are SGHAT and FQNNGV. In nucleotides, the CDR3 is TGTGCCAGCAGCCGAGACTACGAGCAGTACTTC. Amino acid sequence: CASSRDYEQYF.

The rearrangement links TRBV28 to TRBJ1-4, with 8 bases fitting TRBD1. J gave up 6 bases and V 5 bases, and 11 bases lay outside the gene matches. The CDR3 consists of 16 residues. The germline CDR1 and CDR2 sequences are MDHEN and SYDVKM. The CDR3 loop is CASSTYSRGRYEKLFF. CDR3 in DNA: TGTGCCAGCAGTACATACTCCAGGGGGCGGTATGAAAAACTGTTTTTT.

The chain carries TRBV27 and TRBJ2-7; 13 nucleotides line up with TRBD2. CDR1 and CDR2 from the germline V gene are MNHEY and SMNVEV (reference sequence). This CDR3 is 17 amino acids long. The V gene end was trimmed by 10 bases and the J gene end by 6 bases; junction bases not matched to a gene: 18. The CDR3 DNA sequence: TGTGCCACCGCACCCGGGACTAGCGGGAATTTAGTTTTCGAGCAGTACTTC. This gives the protein CATAPGTSGNLVFEQYF.

The genes are TRBV30 and TRBJ2-5, with TRBD2 identical over 8 bases. CDR3 length: 15 residues. Trimming at V came to 4 bases and at J to 5 bases, leaving 12 bases not matched to a gene. Germline V gene lookup returns CDR1 GTSNPN and CDR2 SVGIG (reference sequence). CDR3 protein: CAWTTLAGRSETQYF. CDR3 coding DNA: TGTGCCTGGACTACCTTAGCGGGACGGAGCGAGACCCAGTACTTC.

This chain uses TRBV7-2 with TRBJ2-5; D possibly corresponds to TRBD1 (6 bases). In germline, CDR1 is SGHTA, CDR2 FQGNSA. The V gene lost 4 bases and the J gene lost 4 bases, with 19 bases spanning the gap. The CDR3 contains 16 residues. The CDR3 is CASSSQGTLGGETQYF. The CDR3 coding sequence is TGTGCCAGCAGCTCCCAGGGGACGCTCGGAGGAGAGACCCAGTACTTC.

This clone has just a few counts. The chain links TRBV29-1 to TRBJ2-7; D unresolved. The germline V and J ends were trimmed by 1 base and 2 bases, with 9 bases remaining between them. This CDR3 has 13 amino acids. The germline V gene encodes CDR1 SQVTM and CDR2 ANQGSEA. CDR3 in amino acids: CSVEGDNTYEQYF. In nucleotides, the CDR3 is TGCAGCGTTGAAGGAGATAATACCTACGAGCAGTACTTC.

The V gene is TRBV5-1, the J gene TRBJ1-4; perhaps TRBD1 as D (5 bases). Germline loops: CDR1 SGHRS, CDR2 YFSETQ. CDR3 size: 15 residues. V was cut by 2 bases and J by 7 bases, with 15 bases left in between. For the CDR3, the DNA is TGCGCCAGCAGCTTAGGTAGCGGGGGGTCTGAAAAACTGTTTTTT. Translated, it gives CASSLGSGGSEKLFF. The full variable domain, rest sourced from reference TRBV5-1 and TRBJ1-4, is KAGVTQTPRYLIKTRGQQVTLSCSPISGHRSVSWYQQTPGQGLQFLFEYFSETQRNKGNFPGRFSGRQFSNSRSEMNVSTLELGDSALYLCASSLGSGGSEKLFFGSGTQLSVL.

In this sample, this clone turned up a few times. V gene TRBV6-2 or TRBV6-3 combines with J gene TRBJ2-7; no firm D call. Trimming left V 2 bases short and J 1 base short, with 9 bases between. There are 14 residues in the CDR3. Germline-derived CDR1 and CDR2 are MNHEY and SVGEGT. CDR3 bases: TGTGCCAGCAGTTACCTTGCACTGTCCTACGAGCAGTACTTC. Encoded protein: CASSYLALSYEQYF.

The chain links TRBV7-2 to TRBJ2-1; TRBD1 agrees at 8 bases. Trimming took 5 bases from V and 9 from J; bases not matched to a gene: 6. The CDR3 has 13 residues. Germline assignment: CDR1 SGHTA and CDR2 FQGNSA. The CDR3 region has the DNA TGTGCCAGCAGCCGGACAGGGAACGGTGAGCAGTTCTTC. Translation gives CASSRTGNGEQFF.

The V and J genes are TRBV7-2 and TRBJ2-7, with TRBD2 matching 12 bases. This CDR3 is 16 amino acids long. The trim removed 1 base at V and 12 bases at J, leaving 13 bases unmatched. CDR1 is SGHTA, CDR2 FQGNSA, per germline. The CDR3 spells CASSLGVLAGGRGAYF. The CDR3 DNA reads as TGTGCCAGCAGCTTAGGCGTCCTAGCGGGAGGGCGGGGGGCGTACTTC.

The rearrangement links TRBV2 to TRBJ1-6; D is perhaps TRBD1 (6 bases). This CDR3 comprises 14 residues. Germline loops: CDR1 SNHLY, CDR2 FYNNEI. Trimming took off 4 bases at V and 3 bases at J, with 7 bases between the two ends. The CDR3 region is CASSGDNYNSPLHF. DNA of the CDR3: TGTGCCAGCAGTGGGGACAACTATAATTCACCCCTCCACTTT. Full variable domain (outside the CDR3, taken from reference TRBV2 and TRBJ1-6): EPEVTQTPSHQVTQMGQEVILRCVPISNHLYFYWYRQILGQKVEFLVSFYNNEISEKSEIFDDQFSVERPDGSNFTLKIRSTKLEDSAMYFCASSGDNYNSPLHFGNGTRLTVT.

This clone has a single count. The CDR3 DNA follows: TGTGCCAGCCATACCCAGGGTCTGGCCCTTGGCGAGCAGTACTTC. The encoded protein is CASHTQGLALGEQYF. The J gene is TRBJ2-7, the V gene TRBV28, with TRBD1 as a possible D gene (5 bases). This CDR3 is 15 amino acids long. Germline CDR1 and CDR2: MDHEN and SYDVKM. V was clipped by 8 bases and J by 6 bases, with 23 bases between them.

This rearrangement joins TRBV18 to TRBJ2-1; 11 nucleotides line up with TRBD2. This CDR3 is 18 amino acids long. The trim removed 0 bases at V and 6 bases at J, leaving 10 bases unmatched. Germline V CDR1 and CDR2: KGHSH, LQKENI. In DNA, the CDR3 is TGTGCCAGCTCACCACCGACAATAGCGGGAGGGACCCCCAATGAGCAGTTCTTC. This sequence encodes CASSPPTIAGGTPNEQFF.

V and J are TRBV19 and TRBJ2-7; TRBD1 matches 8 bases. The CDR3 loop spans 15 amino acids. Germline values: CDR1 LNHDA, CDR2 SQIVND (reference sequence). The V and J ends lost 6 bases and 1 base, in that order; junction bases with no gene match: 8. The CDR3 nucleotides are TGTGCCAGTAGGCAAGCCGGGACAGGATCCTACGAGCAGTACTTC. It translates to CASRQAGTGSYEQYF.

This chain uses TRBV5-6 with TRBJ2-1; 7 bases align to TRBD1. Germline assignment: CDR1 SGHDT and CDR2 YYEEEE. The CDR3 consists of 15 residues. V dropped 4 bases and J dropped 0; count of bases not matched to a gene: 4. The CDR3 protein is CASSGGQLSYNEQFF. The CDR3 DNA reads TGTGCCAGCAGCGGGGGACAGCTCTCCTACAATGAGCAGTTCTTC.